The 31 T cell receptor beta chains below were found in one sample sequenced in a study of T cells in localized non-small cell lung cancer. The protocol was immunoSEQ multiplex PCR, while the TCRdb copy is restricted to in-frame clones and leaves out a portion. The profile shows 13,000 to 15,000 clones, about 80% of them singletons. The specimen was peripheral blood, collected before any cancer treatment. These receptors were collected from an older female donor with stage I squamous cell lung carcinoma.

In its sample, this clone was seen a few times. V gene TRBV13 combines with J gene TRBJ2-1; TRBD2 is a possible D gene (6 bases). CDR1 and CDR2 (germline): PRHDT, FYEKMQ (reference sequence). This CDR3 region has 14 residues. With 9 bases removed from V and 5 bases from J, the gap between germline ends came to 17 bases. The DNA for the CDR3 is TGTGCCAGTTTTAACCGGGACTGGCACAATGAGCAGTTCTTC. As protein: CASFNRDWHNEQFF.

CDR3 residues: CASSYQVNSPLHF. The CDR3 DNA follows: TGTGCCAGCAGCTACCAGGTTAATTCACCCCTCCACTTT. This chain joins TRBV9 and TRBJ1-6; D uncertain. Trimming took off 4 bases at V and 6 bases at J, with 8 bases between the two ends. This CDR3 contains 13 residues. The germline CDR1 and CDR2 sequences are SGDLS and YYNGEE.

The chain is built from TRBV18 and TRBJ1-2, with no clear D. The CDR3 consists of 13 residues. Germline CDR1 is KGHSH and CDR2 is LQKENI. With 5 bases removed from V and 8 bases from J, the gap between germline ends came to 15 bases. The CDR3, as DNA: TGTGCCAGCTCATCCCGTGAGCTCGGCGGCTACACCTTC. The encoded protein is CASSSRELGGYTF.

The CDR3 nucleotides read TGTGCCAGCAGTTCGGCGACAGGCAGGTCCTACGAGCAGTACTTC. Encoded protein: CASSSATGRSYEQYF. The chain carries TRBV27 and TRBJ2-7; a possible D gene is TRBD1 (6 bases). The CDR3 has 15 residues. CDR1 is MNHEY and CDR2 is SMNVEV in the germline V gene (reference sequence). The V and J ends lost 4 bases and 1 base respectively, with 14 bases between them.

The V gene is TRBV7-3, the J gene TRBJ1-2; 7 bases align to TRBD1. The V gene end was trimmed by 5 bases and the J gene end by 7 bases; junction bases not matched to a gene: 7. The germline gives CDR1 SGHTA, CDR2 FQGTGA. This CDR3 region has 13 residues. The chain's CDR3 is CASSLTGAGGYTF. In DNA, the CDR3 is TGTGCCAGCAGCCTCACAGGGGCTGGTGGCTACACCTTC. Together with reference TRBV7-3 and TRBJ1-2, the CDR3 gives the full variable domain: GAGVSQTPSNKVTEKGKYVELRCDPISGHTALYWYRQSLGQGPEFLIYFQGTGAADDSGLPNDRFFAVRPEGSVSTLKIQRTERGDSAVYLCASSLTGAGGYTFGSGTRLTVV.

The rearrangement joins TRBV5-1 to TRBJ2-3, with 11 nucleotides matching TRBD2. The CDR3 length is 18 residues. Unmatched junction bases numbered 11, after V lost 3 bases and J lost 2 bases. CDR1 is SGHRS and CDR2 is YFSETQ in the germline V gene. The CDR3 region has the DNA TGCGCCAGCAGCTCTACTAGCGGGGGCCGCTTCGTCACAGATACGCAGTATTTT. It encodes CASSSTSGGRFVTDTQYF.

The chain uses TRBV6-6 and TRBJ1-6; tentative D call: TRBD1 (6 bases). Deletions cut 0 bases from V and 6 bases from J, with 9 bases between. CDR3 length equals 15 residues. From germline, CDR1 is MNHNY and CDR2 SVGAGI (reference sequence). The CDR3 region has the DNA TGTGCCAGCAGTTACTCGCAGGGGTCTAATTCACCCCTCCACTTT. The encoded protein is CASSYSQGSNSPLHF.

The chain has TRBV4-1 and TRBJ1-1; TRBD1 matches at 9 bases. Trimming at V came to 1 base and at J to 6 bases, leaving 15 bases not matched to a gene. The germline V gene encodes CDR1 MGHRA and CDR2 YSYEKL. The CDR3 loop spans 18 amino acids. CDR3 in amino acids: CASSQVPLPGQGSAEAFF. The CDR3 DNA reads as TGCGCCAGCAGCCAAGTGCCCCTCCCGGGACAGGGATCGGCTGAAGCTTTCTTT.

This CDR3 reads CASSRGQGTIQYF. DNA of the CDR3: TGTGCCAGCAGCAGAGGACAGGGGACCATTCAGTACTTC. The chain recombines TRBV7-2 with TRBJ2-4, with 9 bases identical to TRBD1. Germline CDR1 is SGHTA and CDR2 is FQGNSA. V gave up 5 bases and J gave up 9 bases; unmatched junction bases: 5. CDR3 length equals 13 residues.

The CDR3 spells CAISEFRDQETQYF. In nucleotides, the CDR3 is TGTGCCATCAGTGAGTTCAGAGACCAAGAGACCCAGTACTTC. The chain links TRBV10-3 to TRBJ2-5, with unresolved D. V lost 1 base to trimming and J lost 0 bases, with 6 bases between them. This CDR3 is built from 14 residues. Germline V lookup: CDR1 ENHRY, CDR2 SYGVKD.

The chain carries TRBV19 and TRBJ1-1, with unresolved D. CDR1 is LNHDA, CDR2 SQIVND, per germline (reference sequence). V lost 10 bases, J lost 1 base, and 7 bases lay in between. CDR3 length equals 11 residues. CDR3 region: CATRQNTEAFF. The CDR3 nucleotides read TGTGCCACTAGACAGAACACTGAAGCTTTCTTT.

The chain recombines TRBV29-1 with TRBJ2-5; tentatively, D is TRBD1 (5 bases). This CDR3 is 13 amino acids long. V gave up 4 bases and J gave up 5 bases, with 14 bases separating them. The germline CDR1 and CDR2 sequences are SQVTM and ANQGSEA. This CDR3 is CSVVRDILETQYF. For the CDR3, the DNA is TGCAGCGTTGTCAGGGATATCCTGGAGACCCAGTACTTC.

This clone has just a few counts. The rearrangement uses TRBV7-2 and TRBJ2-7; perhaps TRBD1 as D (6 bases). The CDR3 extends over 15 amino acids. V lost 3 bases to trimming and J lost 5 bases, with 17 bases between them. Germline V gene sequence: CDR1 SGHTA, CDR2 FQGNSA. The CDR3 reads CASSFSAGARNEQYF. CDR3 DNA: TGTGCCAGCAGCTTCAGCGCAGGGGCAAGGAACGAGCAGTACTTC.

This clone has just a few counts. The chain links TRBV5-4 to TRBJ2-7; D is undetermined. The ends were cut back, 2 bases at V and 2 bases at J, with 14 bases in the middle. This CDR3 region has 15 residues. Germline lookup yields CDR1 SGHNT and CDR2 YYREEE (reference sequence). CDR3 nucleotides: TGTGCCAGCAGCTTCTTGTTCGGGCCAACCTACGAGCAGTACTTC. As protein: CASSFLFGPTYEQYF.

The V gene is TRBV4-1, the J gene TRBJ2-1, with TRBD2 identical over 12 bases. Germline CDR1 MGHRA, CDR2 YSYEKL. V shed 1 base and J 5 bases; nucleotides not matched to a gene: 0. The CDR3 totals 15 residues. This CDR3 is CASSQGTSGNNEQFF. The CDR3 bases are TGCGCCAGCAGCCAAGGGACTAGCGGGAACAATGAGCAGTTCTTC.

The genes are TRBV7-9 and TRBJ2-3; TRBD2 matches 9 bases. V shed 5 bases, J shed 3 bases, and the junction held 9 bases outside the gene matches. This CDR3 is 16 amino acids long. Germline V CDR1 and CDR2: SEHNR, FQNEAQ (reference sequence). The CDR3 DNA reads TGTGCCAGCAGCCACGCCCGCGGGGGGGTTACAGATACGCAGTATTTT. Translated: CASSHARGGVTDTQYF. Together with reference TRBV7-9 and TRBJ2-3, the CDR3 gives the full variable domain: DTGVSQNPRHKITKRGQNVTFRCDPISEHNRLYWYRQTLGQGPEFLTYFQNEAQLEKSRLLSDRFSAERPKGSFSTLEIQRTEQGDSAMYLCASSHARGGVTDTQYFGPGTRLTVL.

The chain links TRBV30 to TRBJ2-3, with TRBD1 matching 7 bases. Germline V gives CDR1 GTSNPN, CDR2 SVGIG (reference sequence). The CDR3 extends over 14 amino acids. Unmatched junction bases numbered 7, after V lost 2 bases and J lost 5 bases. CDR3 nucleotide sequence: TGTGCCTGGAGTACGGGAACAGGGGAAGATACGCAGTATTTT. Translating gives CAWSTGTGEDTQYF.

This chain uses TRBV11-2 with TRBJ1-5; D call uncertain. This CDR3 contains 13 residues. In germline, CDR1 is SGHAT, CDR2 FQNNGV. V dropped 1 base and J dropped 6 bases, with 7 bases sitting between them. The CDR3 DNA reads TGTGCCAGCAGCTTAGGGGGTCCTCAGCCCCAGCATTTT. Translation: CASSLGGPQPQHF.

V usage is TRBV5-1 and J usage is TRBJ2-3, with 7 bases that match TRBD2. Germline CDR1 is SGHRS and CDR2 is YFSETQ. The CDR3 loop spans 16 amino acids. After removal of 0 bases from V and 2 bases from J, the junction contained 6 bases not matched to a gene. The CDR3 here is CASSLGSSGSTDTQYF. The CDR3 nucleotides are TGCGCCAGCAGCTTGGGTTCTAGCGGATCCACAGATACGCAGTATTTT. Full variable domain (outside the CDR3, taken from reference TRBV5-1 and TRBJ2-3): KAGVTQTPRYLIKTRGQQVTLSCSPISGHRSVSWYQQTPGQGLQFLFEYFSETQRNKGNFPGRFSGRQFSNSRSEMNVSTLELGDSALYLCASSLGSSGSTDTQYFGPGTRLTVL.

V gene TRBV9 combines with J gene TRBJ2-5, with D perhaps matching TRBD2 (7 bases). The CDR3 spans 13 residues. CDR1 and CDR2 from the germline V gene are SGDLS and YYNGEE. With 7 bases removed from V and 0 bases from J, the gap between germline ends came to 10 bases. CDR3 sequence (DNA): TGTGCCAGCTCGGGGGGCTACCAAGAGACCCAGTACTTC. The encoded protein is CASSGGYQETQYF.

The chain combines TRBV30 with TRBJ2-7; TRBD1 is a possible D gene (6 bases). CDR3 length equals 13 residues. The V and J ends lost 3 bases and 3 bases respectively, with 12 bases between them. Per the germline V gene, CDR1 is GTSNPN and CDR2 is SVGIG (reference sequence). The CDR3 reads CAWRRDKNYEQYF. CDR3 DNA sequence: TGTGCCTGGAGAAGGGACAAGAACTACGAGCAGTACTTC.

CDR3 sequence (DNA): TGCGCCAGCAGCTTGGTGCATCAAGAGACCCAGTACTTC. Its protein is CASSLVHQETQYF. The rearrangement uses TRBV5-1 and TRBJ2-5; D unclear. Trimming cost V 0 bases and J 2 bases, with 5 bases left between them. CDR1 and CDR2 (germline): SGHRS, YFSETQ. The CDR3 is made up of 13 amino acids.

The chain is built from TRBV29-1 and TRBJ1-1, with a tentative D call TRBD1 (5 bases). CDR3 length equals 13 residues. Trimming removed 8 bases from V and 3 bases from J, with 16 bases in between. CDR1 is SQVTM, CDR2 ANQGSEA, per germline. The CDR3 sequence is CSSRARGDTEAFF. The CDR3 DNA is TGCAGCTCCCGGGCACGGGGGGACACTGAAGCTTTCTTT.

The V gene is TRBV5-5, the J gene TRBJ1-1; no reliable D call. CDR1 and CDR2 from the germline V gene are SGHKS and YYEKEE (reference sequence). V was shortened by 4 bases and J by 5 bases, with 12 bases between the two germline ends. CDR3 length: 13 residues. CDR3 DNA: TGTGCCAGCAGCACCCCCCCGGGAACTGAAGCTTTCTTT. As protein: CASSTPPGTEAFF.

The chain links TRBV7-9 to TRBJ1-1, with D uncertain. There are 15 residues in the CDR3. The V and J ends lost 1 base and 4 bases respectively, with 13 bases between them. Germline CDR1 is SEHNR and CDR2 is FQNEAQ (reference sequence). CDR3 DNA sequence: TGTGCCAGCAGCTTAGGGTCAAGGGTGGTCACTGAAGCTTTCTTT. Amino acid sequence: CASSLGSRVVTEAFF. Based on the CDR3 plus reference TRBV7-9 and TRBJ1-1, the full variable domain is DTGVSQNPRHKITKRGQNVTFRCDPISEHNRLYWYRQTLGQGPEFLTYFQNEAQLEKSRLLSDRFSAERPKGSFSTLEIQRTEQGDSAMYLCASSLGSRVVTEAFFGQGTRLTVV.

J is TRBJ1-2 and V is TRBV7-9, with D tentatively TRBD1 (5 bases). The CDR3 is 18 residues long. CDR1 is SEHNR, CDR2 FQNEAQ, per germline (reference sequence). V shed 0 bases and J shed 1 base, with 18 bases lying between them. The CDR3 DNA sequence: TGTGCCAGCAGCTTAGCGGGTAGGGCAGGGAGAAATAACTATGGCTACACCTTC. Its protein product is CASSLAGRAGRNNYGYTF. Together with reference TRBV7-9 and TRBJ1-2, the CDR3 gives the full variable domain: DTGVSQNPRHKITKRGQNVTFRCDPISEHNRLYWYRQTLGQGPEFLTYFQNEAQLEKSRLLSDRFSAERPKGSFSTLEIQRTEQGDSAMYLCASSLAGRAGRNNYGYTFGSGTRLTVV.

The chain couples TRBV9 to TRBJ1-1; D is unclear. Germline V CDR1 and CDR2: SGDLS, YYNGEE. V shed 5 bases and J shed 2 bases, with 10 bases lying between them. The CDR3 extends over 13 amino acids. The CDR3 reads CASSQGPNTEAFF. For the CDR3, the DNA is TGTGCCAGCAGTCAAGGACCAAACACTGAAGCTTTCTTT. The variable domain in full, with the rest retrieved from reference TRBV9 and TRBJ1-1, is DSGVTQTPKHLITATGQRVTLRCSPRSGDLSVYWYQQSLDQGLQFLIQYYNGEERAKGNILERFSAQQFPDLHSELNLSSLELGDSALYFCASSQGPNTEAFFGQGTRLTVV.

The rearrangement joins TRBV6-6 to TRBJ2-3; no definite D call. This CDR3 is built from 13 residues. Germline values: CDR1 MNHNY, CDR2 SVGAGI (reference sequence). The V gene lost 6 bases and the J gene lost 11 bases, with 18 bases spanning the gap. The CDR3 coding sequence is TGTGCCAGCAGCGCCGACCCGGTCGGAAAGCAGTATTTT. Protein: CASSADPVGKQYF.

The chain combines TRBV4-3 with TRBJ1-5; D not resolved. Germline CDR1 and CDR2: LGHNA and YSLEER. This CDR3 contains 15 residues. Trimming removed 0 bases at V and 4 bases at J, with 10 bases between. This CDR3 is CASSQDTAVNQPQHF. CDR3 nucleotide sequence: TGCGCCAGCAGCCAAGATACGGCAGTAAATCAGCCCCAGCATTTT.

This chain uses TRBV9 with TRBJ2-7; 15 bases fit TRBD2. Per the germline V gene, CDR1 is SGDLS and CDR2 is YYNGEE. J lost 0 bases, V lost 4 bases, and 5 bases had no gene match. The CDR3 sequence is 17 residues long. Here the CDR3 reads CASSLGTSGRSSYEQYF. The CDR3 bases are TGTGCCAGCAGCCTCGGGACTAGCGGGAGGAGCTCCTACGAGCAGTACTTC.

V usage is TRBV9 and J usage is TRBJ1-1; D unclear. Trimming removed 0 bases at V and 8 bases at J, with 11 bases between. The V gene's germline CDR1 is SGDLS and CDR2 YYNGEE. This CDR3 is 13 amino acids long. CDR3 protein: CASSVEGSLEAFF. The CDR3 DNA is TGTGCCAGCAGCGTAGAAGGGTCCTTAGAAGCTTTCTTT. Full variable domain (missing parts from reference TRBV9 and TRBJ1-1): DSGVTQTPKHLITATGQRVTLRCSPRSGDLSVYWYQQSLDQGLQFLIQYYNGEERAKGNILERFSAQQFPDLHSELNLSSLELGDSALYFCASSVEGSLEAFFGQGTRLTVV.